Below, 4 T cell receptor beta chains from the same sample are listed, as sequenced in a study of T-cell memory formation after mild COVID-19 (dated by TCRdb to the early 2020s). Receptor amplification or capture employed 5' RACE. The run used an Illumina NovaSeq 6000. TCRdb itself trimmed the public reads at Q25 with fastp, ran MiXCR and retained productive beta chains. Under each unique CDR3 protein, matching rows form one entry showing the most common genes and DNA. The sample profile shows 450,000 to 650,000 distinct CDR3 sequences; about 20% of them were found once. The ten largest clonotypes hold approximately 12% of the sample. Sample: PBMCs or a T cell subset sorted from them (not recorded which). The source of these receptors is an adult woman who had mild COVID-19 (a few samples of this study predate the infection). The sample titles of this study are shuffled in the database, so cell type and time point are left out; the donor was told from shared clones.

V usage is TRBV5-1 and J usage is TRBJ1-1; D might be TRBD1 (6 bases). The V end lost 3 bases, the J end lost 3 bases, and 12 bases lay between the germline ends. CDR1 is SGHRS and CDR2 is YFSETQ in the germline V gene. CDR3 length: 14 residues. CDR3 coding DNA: TGCGCCAGCAGCTGGCGACCAGGGGACACTGAAGCTTTCTTT. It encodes CASSWRPGDTEAFF.

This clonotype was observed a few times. The CDR3 sequence: CATSDSPRLATSTDTQYF. CDR3 in DNA: TGTGCCACCAGTGACTCCCCCCGCTTAGCTACAAGCACAGATACGCAGTATTTT. This chain connects TRBV24-1 to TRBJ2-3; D remains unclear. This CDR3 region has 18 residues. CDR1 is KGHDR and CDR2 is SFDVKD in the germline V gene. Trimming shortened V by 4 bases and J by 0 bases, and 19 bases separated the two germline ends.

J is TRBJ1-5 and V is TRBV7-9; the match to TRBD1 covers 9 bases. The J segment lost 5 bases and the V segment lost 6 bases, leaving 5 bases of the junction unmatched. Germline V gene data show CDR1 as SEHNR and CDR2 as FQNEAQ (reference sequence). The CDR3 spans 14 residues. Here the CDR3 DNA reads TGTGCCAGCAGTGGGACAGGGAGGGATCAGCCCCAGCATTTT. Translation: CASSGTGRDQPQHF.

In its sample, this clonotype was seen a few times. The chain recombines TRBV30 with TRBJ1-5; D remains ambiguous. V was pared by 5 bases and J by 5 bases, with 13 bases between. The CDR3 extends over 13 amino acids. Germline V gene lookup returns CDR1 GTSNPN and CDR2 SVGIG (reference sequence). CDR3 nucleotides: TGTGCCTGGGCCTCTTCACGGGATCAGCCCCAGCATTTT. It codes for CAWASSRDQPQHF. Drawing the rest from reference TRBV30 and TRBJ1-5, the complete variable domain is SQTIHQWPATLVQPVGSPLSLECTVEGTSNPNLYWYRQAAGRGLQLLFYSVGIGQISSEVPQNLSASRPQDRQFILSSKKLLLSDSGFYLCAWASSRDQPQHFGDGTRLSIL.